One and the same sample provided the 11 T cell receptor beta chains below, sequenced in a study of CD8 T cells in Susac syndrome. RNA in amounts of about 0.5 to 1 ug was reverse transcribed with random hexamers. TCRdb re-called the immunoSEQ multiplex PCR reads through MiXCR, storing one row per CDR3 protein. The data show 120,000 or so distinct CDR3 sequences, with 90% to 95% seen just once and around 0.12% held by the top ten. The sequenced sample was CD4+ T cells from PBMCs. These receptors came from a human donor in good health.

The chain recombines TRBV3-1 with TRBJ2-5, with D possibly matching TRBD2 (7 bases). The ends were cut back, 2 bases at V and 2 bases at J, with 12 bases in the middle. Germline loops: CDR1 LGHDT, CDR2 YNNKEL (reference sequence). The CDR3 is made up of 15 amino acids. CDR3 protein: CASSQRGALQETQYF. The CDR3 region has the DNA TGTGCCAGCAGCCAACGGGGGGCCCTTCAAGAGACCCAGTACTTC.

This chain links TRBV5-1 with TRBJ2-2, with 10 bases lining up with TRBD2. The germline V gene has CDR1 SGHRS and CDR2 YFSETQ. The CDR3 loop spans 18 amino acids. The ends lost 1 base at V and 2 bases at J; junction bases unmatched: 8. This CDR3 is CASSLPSGRAFNTGELFF. The CDR3 coding sequence is TGCGCCAGCAGCTTGCCAAGCGGGAGGGCCTTTAACACCGGGGAGCTGTTTTTT. Variable domain in full (rest from reference TRBV5-1 and TRBJ2-2): KAGVTQTPRYLIKTRGQQVTLSCSPISGHRSVSWYQQTPGQGLQFLFEYFSETQRNKGNFPGRFSGRQFSNSRSEMNVSTLELGDSALYLCASSLPSGRAFNTGELFFGEGSRLTVL.

The chain joins TRBV5-1 to TRBJ2-1, with D unresolved. The CDR3 is made up of 15 amino acids. Germline V gives CDR1 SGHRS, CDR2 YFSETQ. Trimming took 0 bases from V and 0 from J, leaving 7 bases between them. The CDR3 sequence: CASSLAPGSYNEQFF. The CDR3 DNA reads as TGCGCCAGCAGCTTGGCCCCCGGCTCCTACAATGAGCAGTTCTTC.

The count of this clonotype is one. The chain combines TRBV29-1 with TRBJ2-5; D remains unclear. From germline, CDR1 is SQVTM and CDR2 ANQGSEA. Trimming left V 6 bases short and J 4 bases short, with 12 bases between. The CDR3 consists of 12 residues. In DNA, the CDR3 is TGCAGCGTCGTGCTTGGTTCAGAGACCCAGTACTTC. Amino acid sequence: CSVVLGSETQYF.

The chain carries TRBV6-2 or TRBV6-3 and TRBJ2-3; D might be TRBD1 (5 bases). The CDR3 covers 15 residues. Trimming took 6 bases from V and 4 from J, leaving 17 bases between them. CDR1 is MNHEY, CDR2 SVGEGT, per germline. The CDR3 sequence is CASSNKAGIADTQYF. DNA for the CDR3: TGTGCCAGCAGCAATAAGGCAGGGATCGCAGATACGCAGTATTTT.

The chain carries TRBV7-8 and TRBJ2-1; D is possibly TRBD2 (5 bases). CDR1 is SGHVS, CDR2 FQNEAQ, per germline. This CDR3 comprises 12 residues. V was trimmed by 7 bases and J by 15 bases, leaving 19 bases between them. The CDR3 bases are TGTGCCAGCAACCCTCTCGAGGGAGTCTGGTTCTTC. As protein: CASNPLEGVWFF.

This chain links TRBV9 with TRBJ2-1, with 11 nucleotides matching TRBD2. Germline V CDR1 and CDR2: SGDLS, YYNGEE. The CDR3 is 16 amino acids. The ends lost 0 bases at V and 7 bases at J; junction bases unmatched: 6. CDR3 in DNA: TGTGCCAGCAGCGTAGATGCTAGCGGGAGGTTAAATGAGCAGTTCTTC. Translating it yields CASSVDASGRLNEQFF.

This chain uses TRBV29-1 with TRBJ2-1; tentatively, D is TRBD1 (5 bases). The V end lost 4 bases, the J end lost 1 base, and 14 bases lay between the germline ends. This CDR3 comprises 15 residues. CDR1 SQVTM and CDR2 ANQGSEA come from the germline V gene. CDR3 residues: CSVVPLGRSYNEQFF. The CDR3 region has the DNA TGCAGCGTTGTCCCCTTGGGGCGGTCCTACAATGAGCAGTTCTTC.

V and J are TRBV5-1 and TRBJ1-5; D is ambiguous. Germline V gene lookup returns CDR1 SGHRS and CDR2 YFSETQ. CDR3 size: 15 residues. Deletions cut 7 bases from V and 3 bases from J, with 17 bases between. The CDR3 DNA reads as TGCGCCAGCGGTCCCTTACATGCTATCAATCAGCCCCAGCATTTT. This gives the protein CASGPLHAINQPQHF.

The chain carries TRBV19 and TRBJ2-5; TRBD2 matches 14 bases. Germline CDR1 and CDR2: LNHDA and SQIVND (reference sequence). V shed 3 bases and J 5 bases; nucleotides not matched to a gene: 5. The CDR3 totals 16 residues. CDR3 residues: CASSMGLAGVGETQYF. The CDR3 DNA reads as TGTGCCAGTAGTATGGGACTAGCGGGAGTTGGGGAGACCCAGTACTTC.

The rearrangement uses TRBV7-9 and TRBJ2-3; TRBD1 might be the D (6 bases). Germline V CDR1 and CDR2: SEHNR, FQNEAQ (reference sequence). CDR3 length: 17 amino acids. Trimming pared 4 bases from V and 0 bases from J, leaving 17 bases between. The CDR3 nucleotides read TGTGCCAGCAGCTCCGGGTCGGGACACAGAAGCACAGATACGCAGTATTTT. Protein product: CASSSGSGHRSTDTQYF. Together with reference TRBV7-9 and TRBJ2-3, the CDR3 gives the full variable domain: DTGVSQNPRHKITKRGQNVTFRCDPISEHNRLYWYRQTLGQGPEFLTYFQNEAQLEKSRLLSDRFSAERPKGSFSTLEIQRTEQGDSAMYLCASSSGSGHRSTDTQYFGPGTRLTVL.